This TCR beta chain was sequenced during a study of blood T cell repertoires in COVID-19. Turning to the study itself: The study drew acute and convalescent COVID-19 samples from the United States, Italy and Spain.

CDR3 size: 15 residues. The germline gives CDR1 SQVTM, CDR2 ANQGSEA. V lost 6 bases and J lost 5; bases outside the gene matches: 10. In the authors' workflow: Reference gene primer amplification in the assay estimated nucleated cell counts. Data came from immunoSEQ multiplex PCR; TCRdb stores just in-frame clones and leaves some out. For V, J and clone size, that table is used; D and trimming come from the DNA. The repertoire holds 100,000 to 150,000 clones, with approximately 80% as singletons. This clonotype was sampled from a woman aged 60-70 years with acute or convalescent COVID-19. The V gene is TRBV29-1, the J gene TRBJ2-2; the match to TRBD1 covers 9 bases. Sample: peripheral blood. The CDR3 DNA reads as TGCAGCGTCCGATTACAGGGGGCATCAACCGGGGAGCTGTTTTTT. It specifies CSVRLQGASTGELFF.